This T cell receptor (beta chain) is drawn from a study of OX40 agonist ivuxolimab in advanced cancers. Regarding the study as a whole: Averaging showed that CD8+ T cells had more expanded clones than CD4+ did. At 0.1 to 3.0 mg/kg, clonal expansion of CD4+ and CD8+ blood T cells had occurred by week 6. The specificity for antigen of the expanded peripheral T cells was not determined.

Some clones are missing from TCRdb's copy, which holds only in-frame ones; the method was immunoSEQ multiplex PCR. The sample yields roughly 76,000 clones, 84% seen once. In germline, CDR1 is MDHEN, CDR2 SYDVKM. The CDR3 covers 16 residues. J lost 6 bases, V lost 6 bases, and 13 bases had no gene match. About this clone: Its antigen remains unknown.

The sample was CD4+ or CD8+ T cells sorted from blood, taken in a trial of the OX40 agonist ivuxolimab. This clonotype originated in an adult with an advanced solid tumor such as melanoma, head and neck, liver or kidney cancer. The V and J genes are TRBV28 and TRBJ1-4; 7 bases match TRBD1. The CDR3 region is CASRRSGRGLDEKLFF. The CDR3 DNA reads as TGTGCCAGCAGACGGAGTGGCAGGGGGTTAGATGAAAAACTGTTTTTT.